This is a list of T cell receptor beta chains from one sample in a study of spatial heterogeneity in lung cancer. TCRdb re-called the 5' RACE reads through MiXCR, storing one row per CDR3 protein. The table lists about 12,000 distinct CDR3 sequences, roughly 6.4% of them singletons. This sample comprised normal lung tissue next to the tumor, obtained at surgery. Receptors originate from a male donor with early-stage non-small cell lung cancer. The conserved cysteine and the conserved F or W are not part of the CDR3 here. The D gene is left open where the match is weak.

TRBV12-5	TRBD1	TRBJ2-3	ASAKGDRGADTQY
TRBV10-3	.	TRBJ2-7	AISESRRDHWEQY
TRBV20-1	.	TRBJ1-5	SARDDINQPQH
TRBV29-1	.	TRBJ2-2	SVVLPGTKNTGELF
TRBV9	TRBD2	TRBJ2-1	ASSVGGSGSGARYNEQF
TRBV11-2	.	TRBJ2-5	ASSFLESEETQY
TRBV7-7	.	TRBJ2-1	ASSLGGGTGEQF
TRBV20-1	.	TRBJ2-5	SAGGGHLTGETQY
TRBV12-3/TRBV12-4	TRBD2	TRBJ2-2	ASTRRGVAGLKGGELF
TRBV15	.	TRBJ1-2	ATSSPELRSYGYT
TRBV12-3/TRBV12-4	.	TRBJ1-1	ASSYLGHLNTEAF
TRBV5-1	.	TRBJ2-5	ASSFLGAGAQETQY
TRBV10-3	.	TRBJ1-1	AIRGSTTEAF
TRBV19	.	TRBJ1-5	ASRFNWEGSNQPQH
TRBV5-4	TRBD1	TRBJ2-4	ASSSPGQGEAKNIQY
TRBV12-3/TRBV12-4	.	TRBJ2-2	ASTTTGELF
TRBV20-1	TRBD2	TRBJ2-7	SAPLAGGPSYEQY